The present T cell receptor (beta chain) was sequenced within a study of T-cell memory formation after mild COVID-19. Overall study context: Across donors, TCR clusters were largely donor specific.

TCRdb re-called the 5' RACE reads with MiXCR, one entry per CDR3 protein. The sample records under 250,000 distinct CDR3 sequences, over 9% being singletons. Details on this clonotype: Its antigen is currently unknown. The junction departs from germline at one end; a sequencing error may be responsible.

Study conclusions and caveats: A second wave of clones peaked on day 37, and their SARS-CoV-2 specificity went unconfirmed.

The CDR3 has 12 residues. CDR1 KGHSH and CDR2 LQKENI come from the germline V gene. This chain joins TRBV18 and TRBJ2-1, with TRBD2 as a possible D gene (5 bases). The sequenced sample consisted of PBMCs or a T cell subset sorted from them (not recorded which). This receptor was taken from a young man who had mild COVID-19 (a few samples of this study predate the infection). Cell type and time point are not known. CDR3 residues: CASSQGSDDQFF. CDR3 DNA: TGTGCCAGCTCACAAGGGAGCGATGATCAGTTCTTC.